The 12 T cell receptor beta chains in this list originate from one sample, sequenced in a study of cytomegalovirus exposure and HLA in healthy donors. Primers included in the PCR were 60 Vbeta and 13 Jbeta primers. Using immunoSEQ multiplex PCR, the repertoire was profiled, and TCRdb retains in-frame clones only, with some absent. The data hold some 150,000 clones, with 55% to 75% observed a single time. The sequencing input was PBMCs. The receptors come from a human donor in good health.

The rearrangement links TRBV7-3 to TRBJ2-7, with 7 bases fitting TRBD1. The CDR3 is 14 residues long. V lost 1 base and J lost 2; bases outside the gene matches: 2. In germline, CDR1 is SGHTA, CDR2 FQGTGA. CDR3 amino acids: CASSLRQGTYEQYF. CDR3 DNA sequence: TGTGCCAGCAGCTTAAGACAGGGAACCTACGAGCAGTACTTC.

The rearrangement joins TRBV11-3 to TRBJ2-7; D may be TRBD1 (6 bases). Trimming removed 2 bases at V and 10 bases at J, with 12 bases between. The CDR3 spans 12 residues. CDR1 and CDR2 from the germline V gene are SGHNT and YENEEA. Here the CDR3 reads CASSLPGAPQYF. DNA of the CDR3: TGTGCCAGCAGCTTACCAGGGGCCCCACAGTACTTC.

The table lists this clone with a few counts. The chain couples TRBV6-1 to TRBJ2-7, with 8 bases lining up with TRBD2. The V gene end was trimmed by 6 bases and the J gene end by 0 bases; junction bases not matched to a gene: 7. Looked up from germline, CDR1 is MNHNS and CDR2 is SASEGT. This CDR3 has 15 amino acids. The CDR3 reads CASSRPAGGSYEQYF. In DNA form, the CDR3 reads TGTGCCAGCAGCCGCCCGGCGGGAGGCTCCTACGAGCAGTACTTC.

This clone occurred once. V is TRBV9 and J is TRBJ1-1; no clear D. V was shortened by 4 bases and J by 5 bases, with 30 bases between the two germline ends. The CDR3 spans 19 residues. Per germline, CDR1 SGDLS and CDR2 YYNGEE. The CDR3 here is CASSRGNGKLTRGETEAFF. CDR3 DNA: TGTGCCAGCAGCAGAGGGAATGGGAAACTAACCCGAGGAGAGACTGAAGCTTTCTTT.

This clone has more than one count but fewer than ten. V is TRBV27 and J is TRBJ1-5, with D possibly being TRBD1 (5 bases). The germline V gene has CDR1 MNHEY and CDR2 SMNVEV (reference sequence). V was trimmed by 6 bases and J by 0 bases, leaving 15 bases between them. This CDR3 contains 16 residues. The CDR3 region has the DNA TGTGCCAGCAGCCAAGGACGACAGCATAGCAATCAGCCCCAGCATTTT. As protein: CASSQGRQHSNQPQHF.

V is TRBV7-9 and J is TRBJ1-1, with no clear D. Trimming left V 3 bases short and J 5 bases short, with 10 bases between. In germline, CDR1 is SEHNR, CDR2 FQNEAQ (reference sequence). CDR3 size: 13 residues. Here the CDR3 DNA reads TGTGCCAGCAGCTTGGAGGTAGGAACTGAAGCTTTCTTT. Translated, it gives CASSLEVGTEAFF.

CDR3 sequence: CASSLTGTQNTEAFF. The CDR3 DNA is TGTGCCAGCAGCTTAACCGGGACACAAAACACTGAAGCTTTCTTT. V usage is TRBV5-5 and J usage is TRBJ1-1; TRBD1 is a possible D gene (6 bases). Germline CDR1 and CDR2: SGHKS and YYEKEE (reference sequence). The CDR3 has 15 residues. V was clipped by 2 bases and J by 2 bases, with 13 bases between them.

This clone has a handful of counts. Other DNA sequences in this specimen translate into the identical CDR3. This chain uses TRBV6-1 with TRBJ1-4; a weak D match, TRBD1 (5 bases). The CDR3 sequence is 14 residues long. CDR1 MNHNS and CDR2 SASEGT come from the germline V gene. V gave up 3 bases and J gave up 2 bases, with 7 bases separating them. The CDR3 reads CASSDRGTNEKLFF. In nucleotides, the CDR3 is TGTGCCAGCAGTGATCGGGGGACTAATGAAAAACTGTTTTTT.

This rearrangement joins TRBV6-1 to TRBJ1-1; perhaps TRBD1 as D (5 bases). Germline CDR1 MNHNS, CDR2 SASEGT. V shed 5 bases and J shed 4 bases, with 14 bases lying between them. The CDR3 spans 14 residues. CDR3 sequence: CASSRGGLVTEAFF. The CDR3 nucleotides read TGTGCCAGCAGTCGGGGGGGTCTAGTCACTGAAGCTTTCTTT.

This chain links TRBV9 with TRBJ2-5; 8 bases map to TRBD1. The V segment lost 4 bases and the J segment 7 bases; nucleotides outside the gene matches: 9. CDR1 SGDLS and CDR2 YYNGEE come from the germline V gene. This CDR3 has 14 amino acids. The chain's CDR3 is CASSQGQAEVTQYF. The CDR3 DNA reads as TGTGCCAGCAGCCAGGGACAGGCCGAAGTGACCCAGTACTTC.

The chain links TRBV18 to TRBJ1-5, with 9 bases fitting TRBD1. This CDR3 has 15 amino acids. Looked up from germline, CDR1 is KGHSH and CDR2 is LQKENI. V lost 3 bases to trimming and J lost 4 bases; unmatched junction nucleotides: 4. Written as DNA, the CDR3 is TGTGCCAGCTCACCGACAGGGGGGGGGAATCAGCCCCAGCATTTT. Translation gives CASSPTGGGNQPQHF.

This sequence joins TRBV18 and TRBJ2-7; maybe TRBD1 (5 bases). V lost 4 bases and J lost 4, with 11 bases in between. This CDR3 region has 13 residues. Germline V gives CDR1 KGHSH, CDR2 LQKENI. The CDR3 DNA follows: TGTGCCAGCTCACTTATAAAGGGGTACGAGCAGTACTTC. Translation gives CASSLIKGYEQYF.